A selection of T cell receptor beta chains follows, all from one sample in a study of shared clonotypes between healthy human individuals. Assay: immunoSEQ multiplex PCR; the TCRdb copy retains only in-frame clones and omits some. The sample includes about 820,000 clones, over 90% seen only once; the top ten take under 30%. Sequenced material: naive CD8+ T cells sorted from blood. These receptors all stem from a man younger than 45 in good health. Both conserved end residues are part of each CDR3.

CDR3 | length | V
CASSLARVEANTGELFF | 17 | TRBV27
CASSRRDSHEQYF | 13 | TRBV14
CASSQETGPTEAFF | 14 | TRBV4-1
CASSLGSTGTVASYEQYF | 18 | TRBV13
CASSPGQTNTGELFF | 15 | TRBV4-3
CASSFLAGDNTGELFF | 16 | TRBV6-5
CASSSLTDSANQPQHF | 16 | TRBV21-1
CASSYSVSGYEQYF | 14 | TRBV6-5
CASSLLEAASYNEQFF | 16 | TRBV7-3
CASSPGGDRQKLFF | 14 | TRBV9
CSVLAETGEQYF | 12 | TRBV29-1
CASSFLGGGIYEQYF | 15 | TRBV5-4
CASLREGTSGPSGANVLTF | 19 | TRBV2
CASSLGLNNEQFF | 13 | TRBV5-6
CASSVNTAQETQYF | 14 | TRBV9
CASSQASGTQYNEQFF | 16 | TRBV4-1
CASRTEKGFGDYEQYF | 16 | TRBV28
CATSSSRSGGNTIYF | 15 | TRBV15
CASSLAVNRAYEQYF | 15 | TRBV11-2
CASSIQGALQETQYF | 15 | TRBV5-1
CASSSRMAQPQHF | 13 | TRBV28
CASSYSGLSDEQYF | 14 | TRBV6-5
CASSFGSTYEQYF | 13 | TRBV7-9
CASTPWGGEQFF | 12 | TRBV27
CASSSLQGYEQFF | 13 | TRBV27
CASSVVPTDTQYF | 13 | TRBV9
CASSDLDTSTDTQYF | 15 | TRBV11-2
CASRHMDRNQETQYF | 15 | TRBV6-1
CASRHRDIRQPQHF | 14 | TRBV5-8
CASSSYTDTQYF | 12 | TRBV7-9
CASSAGKTGHNQPQHF | 16 | TRBV5-1
CASSVVSNSQETQYF | 15 | TRBV9
CASSATVPRLAGDWDNEQFF | 20 | TRBV28
CASTYSSVRDEQFF | 14 | TRBV7-9
CASSPLGEQYF | 11 | TRBV11-2
CATSRQGALLQPQHF | 15 | TRBV15
CASSLDSGVQETQYF | 15 | TRBV11-2
CASRVAVQAPTYEQYF | 16 | TRBV5-1
CASSVWGSNQPQHF | 14 | TRBV9
CASSLALGRDEQFF | 14 | TRBV7-8
CASSRGTGTKYGYTF | 15 | TRBV6-5
CASGTTQGLIGYNEQFF | 17 | TRBV12-5
CAISESGDRDYNEQFF | 16 | TRBV10-3
CASSFPAGQRNEKLFF | 16 | TRBV28
CASSFGRGGSYEQYF | 15 | TRBV28
CASSLSTGRETQYF | 14 | TRBV27
CASSLMREGQPQHF | 14 | TRBV5-5
CASRDTSGSVLFF | 13 | TRBV10-1
CSVGSELPYEQYF | 13 | TRBV29-1
CASSQDGSASGSYEQYF | 17 | TRBV4-3
CASSWGATGDEQYF | 14 | TRBV7-8
CASSPLTGNEKLFF | 14 | TRBV27
CATSRVVSTEQYF | 13 | TRBV15
CASSPRSAGELFF | 13 | TRBV5-4
CASSLNSQETQYF | 13 | TRBV7-3
CATNFFRDSDYEQYF | 15 | TRBV28
CASSLSSLAGATYEQYF | 17 | TRBV28
CASSEYDSGANEKLFF | 16 | TRBV25-1
CASSRYALLRGYSNQPQHF | 19 | TRBV4-1
CASSGESPGQFF | 12 | TRBV10-1